The rows below give T cell receptor beta chains drawn from one sample of a study of blood T cell repertoires in COVID-19. Produced via immunoSEQ multiplex PCR; TCRdb's table is partial and in-frame only. There are roughly 280,000 clones in the sample; about 85% occur only once, and 2% to 2.5% lies in the top ten. Source material: peripheral blood. All receptors come from a woman in her fifties or sixties who had recovered from COVID-19. The CDR3 runs from the conserved cysteine through the conserved F or W. The size of a clone is reported for some rows only, either as once, few or many, or as a class for expanded clones.

CDR3: CASSPSGGINEQYF
V: TRBV5-1
size: .
length: 14
J: TRBJ2-7

CDR3: CASSLGSTGGERAFF
V: TRBV7-2
size: .
length: 15
J: TRBJ1-1

CDR3: CASSAPGGNQPQHF
V: TRBV9
size: few
length: 14
J: TRBJ1-5

CDR3: CASSGQGAGNSPLHF
V: TRBV2
size: .
length: 15
J: TRBJ1-6

CDR3: CASSLDAGVVAFF
V: TRBV7-3
size: .
length: 13
J: TRBJ1-1

CDR3: CASSSGQGWSNQPQHF
V: TRBV11-2
size: .
length: 16
J: TRBJ1-5

CDR3: CASSLRDRGYEQYF
V: TRBV4-1
size: few
length: 14
J: TRBJ2-7

CDR3: CASTRAFWRQETQYF
V: TRBV6-5
size: .
length: 15
J: TRBJ2-5

CDR3: CASIGQGASSPLHF
V: TRBV6-5
size: .
length: 14
J: TRBJ1-6

CDR3: CASSLRGGEQYF
V: TRBV7-2
size: few
length: 12
J: TRBJ2-7

CDR3: CASSFGPPDRGREQYF
V: TRBV5-4
size: .
length: 16
J: TRBJ2-7

CDR3: CASSLAPGGQPQHF
V: TRBV7-8
size: .
length: 14
J: TRBJ1-5

CDR3: CASIPRRSTYEQYF
V: TRBV6-5
size: .
length: 14
J: TRBJ2-7

CDR3: CASSVGDRNTEAFF
V: TRBV9
size: .
length: 14
J: TRBJ1-1

CDR3: CASRASGSSTGELFF
V: TRBV7-6
size: .
length: 15
J: TRBJ2-2

CDR3: CASSFQGTDTQYF
V: TRBV7-9
size: .
length: 13
J: TRBJ2-3

CDR3: CASSVTGGTQPQHF
V: TRBV6-5
size: few
length: 14
J: TRBJ1-5

CDR3: CASTADRVYGYTF
V: TRBV6-5
size: .
length: 13
J: TRBJ1-2

CDR3: CSASKGITEAFF
V: TRBV20-1
size: .
length: 12
J: TRBJ1-1

CDR3: CASSGVRDTGTGTQYF
V: TRBV5-1
size: few
length: 16
J: TRBJ2-5

CDR3: CASSEQRLNKGFF
V: TRBV2
size: .
length: 13
J: TRBJ2-1

CDR3: CASRRDRGSGYTF
V: TRBV5-1
size: .
length: 13
J: TRBJ1-2

CDR3: CASSYSTGLFF
V: TRBV6-2/TRBV6-3
size: once
length: 11
J: TRBJ1-4

CDR3: CASSSRGGYYEQYF
V: TRBV11-1
size: .
length: 14
J: TRBJ2-7

CDR3: CASSSSGTYNEQFF
V: TRBV27
size: .
length: 14
J: TRBJ2-1

CDR3: CASSPPSQANEKLFF
V: TRBV18
size: once
length: 15
J: TRBJ1-4

CDR3: CASSLSGFYNSPLHF
V: TRBV28
size: .
length: 15
J: TRBJ1-6

CDR3: CASKVDSSYEQFF
V: TRBV27
size: .
length: 13
J: TRBJ2-1

CDR3: CASRRTENTGELFF
V: TRBV7-9
size: few
length: 14
J: TRBJ2-2

CDR3: CASRITRDSAPYEQYF
V: TRBV2
size: .
length: 16
J: TRBJ2-7

CDR3: CASSKDRISYGYTF
V: TRBV7-7
size: .
length: 14
J: TRBJ1-2